This is a list of T cell receptor beta chains from one sample in a study of long-term antiretroviral therapy in people with HIV. The protocol was immunoSEQ multiplex PCR, while the TCRdb copy is restricted to in-frame clones and leaves out a portion. This sample has over 20,000 clones; roughly 88% occur once, and the top ten carry approximately 20%. Sample: unsorted PBMCs, taken 0.1 years before starting antiretroviral therapy. These receptors were collected from a man aged 18 to 29 with HIV. Both conserved end residues are part of each CDR3. D genes are given only for firm matches. Clone size is given for some rows only: seen once, a few or many times, or a class if the clone is expanded.

v_gene	j_gene	abundance	d_gene	CDR3aa	CDR3nt
TRBV19	TRBJ2-7	.	.	CASALGGSYEQYF	TGTGCCAGTGCCCTTGGAGGCTCCTACGAGCAGTACTTC
TRBV2	TRBJ2-1	.	.	CASSSSGFGRYNEQFF	TGTGCCAGCAGTTCCAGCGGGTTTGGCCGCTACAATGAGCAGTTCTTC
TRBV5-6	TRBJ2-3	once	.	CASSLDGDTQYF	TGTGCCAGCAGCTTGGACGGAGATACGCAGTATTTT
TRBV28	TRBJ2-7	.	TRBD2	CASSFTSGTSYEQYF	TGTGCCAGCAGTTTTACTAGCGGGACCTCCTACGAGCAGTACTTC
TRBV7-2	TRBJ2-7	.	TRBD1	CASSLVSGGKFFYEQYF	TGTGCCAGCAGCTTAGTTTCAGGGGGCAAATTCTTCTACGAGCAGTACTTC
TRBV5-6	TRBJ1-5	.	.	CASSLGLGNQPQHF	TGTGCCAGCAGCTTGGGCTTGGGCAATCAGCCCCAGCATTTT
TRBV4-1	TRBJ2-7	few	TRBD2	CASSQDFSGGLYEQYF	TGCGCCAGCAGCCAAGATTTCAGCGGGGGACTCTACGAGCAGTACTTC
TRBV10-3	TRBJ1-4	.	.	CAISAREDEKLFF	TGTGCCATCAGTGCCAGGGAGGATGAAAAACTGTTTTTT
TRBV30	TRBJ2-1	.	.	CASDRTDSDEQFF	TGTGCCTCTGACAGGACCGATAGTGATGAGCAGTTCTTC
TRBV7-9	TRBJ1-1	.	.	CASSLVGGRMNTEAFF	TGTGCCAGCAGCTTAGTGGGAGGCAGGATGAACACTGAAGCTTTCTTT
TRBV5-4	TRBJ2-4	.	.	CASSLFGRPKNIQYF	TGTGCCAGCAGCTTATTCGGCCGACCCAAAAACATTCAGTACTTC
TRBV9	TRBJ2-7	once	.	CASSTPGIPYEQYF	TGTGCCAGCAGCACCCCAGGAATCCCCTACGAGCAGTACTTC
TRBV5-1	TRBJ2-5	.	TRBD1	CASSSGQDRETQYF	TGCGCCAGCAGCTCTGGACAGGACAGAGAGACCCAGTACTTC
TRBV7-2	TRBJ1-2	.	TRBD1	CASSLGADRVYGYTF	TGTGCCAGCAGCTTGGGCGCGGACAGGGTCTATGGCTACACCTTC
TRBV4-1	TRBJ2-7	.	.	CASSQEAGIEQYF	TGCGCCAGCAGCCAAGAGGCGGGTATCGAGCAGTACTTC
TRBV15	TRBJ1-2	.	TRBD1	CATSRDLGTGTLYGYTF	TGTGCCACCAGCAGAGATTTGGGGACAGGGACCCTCTATGGCTACACCTTC
TRBV7-9	TRBJ2-5	.	TRBD2	CASSLTGLAGQETQYF	TGTGCCAGCAGCTTAACAGGACTAGCGGGACAAGAGACCCAGTACTTC
TRBV4-3	TRBJ2-4	.	.	CASSQDPGAKNIQYF	TGCGCCAGCAGCCAAGACCCGGGGGCCAAAAACATTCAGTACTTC
TRBV20-1	TRBJ2-7	.	.	CSVYPFGEQYF	TGCAGTGTTTATCCCTTCGGGGAGCAGTACTTC
TRBV5-5	TRBJ2-7	.	TRBD1	CASSPTGQGAYEQYF	TGTGCCAGCAGCCCAACGGGACAGGGGGCCTACGAGCAGTACTTC
TRBV7-9	TRBJ1-3	.	.	CASSLVGDPSGNTIYF	TGTGCCAGCAGCTTAGTAGGGGACCCCTCTGGAAACACCATATATTTT
TRBV28	TRBJ2-7	.	.	CASSFFGEQYF	TGTGCCAGCAGTTTTTTCGGCGAGCAGTACTTC